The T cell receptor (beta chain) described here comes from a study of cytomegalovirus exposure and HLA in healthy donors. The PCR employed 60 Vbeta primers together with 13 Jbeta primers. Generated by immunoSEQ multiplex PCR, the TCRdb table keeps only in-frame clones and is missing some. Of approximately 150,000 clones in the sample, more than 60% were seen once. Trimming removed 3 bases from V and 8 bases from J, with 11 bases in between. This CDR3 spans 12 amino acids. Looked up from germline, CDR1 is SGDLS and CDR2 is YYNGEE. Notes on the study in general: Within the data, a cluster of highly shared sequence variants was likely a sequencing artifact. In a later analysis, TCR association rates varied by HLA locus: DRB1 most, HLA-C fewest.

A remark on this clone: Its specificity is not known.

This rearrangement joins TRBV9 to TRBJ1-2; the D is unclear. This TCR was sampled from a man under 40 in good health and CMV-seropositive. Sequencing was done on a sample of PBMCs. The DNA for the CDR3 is TGTGCCAGCAGCGGAGGGTACGCAGGCTACACCTTC. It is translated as CASSGGYAGYTF.